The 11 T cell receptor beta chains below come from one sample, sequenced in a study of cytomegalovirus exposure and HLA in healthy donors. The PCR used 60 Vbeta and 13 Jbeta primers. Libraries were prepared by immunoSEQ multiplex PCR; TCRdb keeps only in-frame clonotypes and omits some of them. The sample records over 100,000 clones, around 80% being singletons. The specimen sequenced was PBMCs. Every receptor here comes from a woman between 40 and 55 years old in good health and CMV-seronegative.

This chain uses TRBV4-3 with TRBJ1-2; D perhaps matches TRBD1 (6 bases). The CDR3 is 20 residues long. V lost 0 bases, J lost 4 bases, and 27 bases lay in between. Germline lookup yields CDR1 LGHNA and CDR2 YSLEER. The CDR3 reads CASSQDRKKREGGPLYGYTF. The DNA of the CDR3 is TGCGCCAGCAGCCAAGATCGCAAAAAGCGGGAAGGGGGACCTCTCTATGGCTACACCTTC.

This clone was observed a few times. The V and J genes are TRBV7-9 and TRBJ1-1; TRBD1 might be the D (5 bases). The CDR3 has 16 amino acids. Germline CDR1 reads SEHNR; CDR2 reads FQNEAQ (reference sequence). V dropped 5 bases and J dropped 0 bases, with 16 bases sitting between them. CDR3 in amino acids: CASSTLPTALNTEAFF. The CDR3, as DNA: TGTGCCAGCAGCACCCTGCCGACAGCCTTGAACACTGAAGCTTTCTTT.

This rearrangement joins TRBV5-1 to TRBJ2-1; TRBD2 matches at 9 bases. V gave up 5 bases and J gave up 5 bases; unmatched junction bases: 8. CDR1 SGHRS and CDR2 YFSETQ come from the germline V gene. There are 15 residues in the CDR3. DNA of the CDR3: TGCGCCAGCAGTCCCTTAGCGGGGGAGAACAATGAGCAGTTCTTC. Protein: CASSPLAGENNEQFF.

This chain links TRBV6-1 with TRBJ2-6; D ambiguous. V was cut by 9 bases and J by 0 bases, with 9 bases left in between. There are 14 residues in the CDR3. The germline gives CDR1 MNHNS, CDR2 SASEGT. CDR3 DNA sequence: TGTGCCAGTAGCTTATTCTCTGGGGCCAACGTCCTGACTTTC. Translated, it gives CASSLFSGANVLTF.

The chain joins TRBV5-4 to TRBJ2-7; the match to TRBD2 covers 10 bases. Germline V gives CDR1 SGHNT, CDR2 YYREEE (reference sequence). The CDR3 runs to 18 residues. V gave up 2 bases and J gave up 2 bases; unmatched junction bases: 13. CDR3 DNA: TGTGCCAGCAGCTTTCCCCACCAGGGCCTAGCGGGAGCCTACGAGCAGTACTTC. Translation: CASSFPHQGLAGAYEQYF.

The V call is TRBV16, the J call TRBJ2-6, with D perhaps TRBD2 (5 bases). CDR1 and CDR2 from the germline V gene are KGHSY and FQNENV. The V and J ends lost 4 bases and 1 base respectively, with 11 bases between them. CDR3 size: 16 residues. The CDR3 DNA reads TGTGCCAGCAGCCGTGAGGGAGTTTCTGGGGCCAACGTCCTGACTTTC. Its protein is CASSREGVSGANVLTF. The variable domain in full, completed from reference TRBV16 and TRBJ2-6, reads GEEVAQTPKHLVRGEGQKAKLYCAPIKGHSYVFWYQQVLKNEFKFLISFQNENVFDETGMPKERFSAKCLPNSPCSLEIQATKLEDSAVYFCASSREGVSGANVLTFGAGSRLTVL.

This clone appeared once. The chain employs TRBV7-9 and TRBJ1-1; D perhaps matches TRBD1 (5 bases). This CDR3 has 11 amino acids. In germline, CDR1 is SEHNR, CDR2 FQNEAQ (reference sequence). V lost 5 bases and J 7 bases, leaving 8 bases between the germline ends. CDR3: CASSLGHEAFF. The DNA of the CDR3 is TGTGCCAGCAGCCTCGGACATGAAGCTTTCTTT.

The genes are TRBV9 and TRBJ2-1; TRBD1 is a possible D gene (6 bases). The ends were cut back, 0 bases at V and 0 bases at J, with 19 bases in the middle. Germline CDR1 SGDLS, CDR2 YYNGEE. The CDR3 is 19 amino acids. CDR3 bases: TGTGCCAGCAGCGTAGCTAATTGGGTGGGGGCTAGCTCCTACAATGAGCAGTTCTTC. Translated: CASSVANWVGASSYNEQFF. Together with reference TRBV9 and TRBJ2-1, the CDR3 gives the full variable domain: DSGVTQTPKHLITATGQRVTLRCSPRSGDLSVYWYQQSLDQGLQFLIQYYNGEERAKGNILERFSAQQFPDLHSELNLSSLELGDSALYFCASSVANWVGASSYNEQFFGPGTRLTVL.

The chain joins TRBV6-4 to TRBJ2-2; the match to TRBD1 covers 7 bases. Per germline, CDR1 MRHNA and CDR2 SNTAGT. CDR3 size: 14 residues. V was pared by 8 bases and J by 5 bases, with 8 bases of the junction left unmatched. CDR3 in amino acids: CASYRQGITGELFF. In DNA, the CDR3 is TGTGCCAGCTACCGACAGGGAATTACCGGGGAGCTGTTTTTT.

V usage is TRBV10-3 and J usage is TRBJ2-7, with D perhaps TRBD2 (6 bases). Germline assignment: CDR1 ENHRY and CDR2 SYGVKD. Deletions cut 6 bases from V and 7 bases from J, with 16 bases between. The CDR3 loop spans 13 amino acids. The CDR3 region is CAISREAAGEQYF. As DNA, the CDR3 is TGTGCCATCAGCAGGGAAGCGGCGGGAGAGCAGTACTTC.

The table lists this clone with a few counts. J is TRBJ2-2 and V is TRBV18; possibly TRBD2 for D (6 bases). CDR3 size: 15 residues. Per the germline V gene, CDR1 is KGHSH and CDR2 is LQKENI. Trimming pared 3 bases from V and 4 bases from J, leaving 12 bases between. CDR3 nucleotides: TGTGCCAGCTCACCGGGGGTAGCGGCCACCGGGGAGCTGTTTTTT. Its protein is CASSPGVAATGELFF.